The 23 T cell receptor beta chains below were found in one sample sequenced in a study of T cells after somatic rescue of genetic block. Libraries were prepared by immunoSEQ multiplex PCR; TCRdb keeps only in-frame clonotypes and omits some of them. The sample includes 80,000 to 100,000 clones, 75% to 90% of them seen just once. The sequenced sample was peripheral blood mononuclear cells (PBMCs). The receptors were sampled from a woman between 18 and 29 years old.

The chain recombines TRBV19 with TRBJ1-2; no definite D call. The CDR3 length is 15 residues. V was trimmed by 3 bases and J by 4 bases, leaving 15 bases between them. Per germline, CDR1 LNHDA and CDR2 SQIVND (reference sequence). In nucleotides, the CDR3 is TGTGCCAGTAGTATGGCGTACAGAGAATCCTATGGCTACACCTTC. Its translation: CASSMAYRESYGYTF. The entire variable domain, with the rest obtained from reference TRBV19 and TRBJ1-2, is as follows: DGGITQSPKYLFRKEGQNVTLSCEQNLNHDAMYWYRQDPGQGLRLIYYSQIVNDFQKGDIAEGYSVSREKKESFPLTVTSAQKNPTAFYLCASSMAYRESYGYTFGSGTRLTVV.

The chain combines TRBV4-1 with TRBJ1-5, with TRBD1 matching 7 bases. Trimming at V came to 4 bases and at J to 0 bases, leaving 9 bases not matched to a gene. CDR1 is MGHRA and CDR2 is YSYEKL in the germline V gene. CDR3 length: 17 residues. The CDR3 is CASSPTSGQLSNQPQHF. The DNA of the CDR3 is TGCGCCAGCAGCCCCACTTCGGGACAGCTTAGCAATCAGCCCCAGCATTTT.

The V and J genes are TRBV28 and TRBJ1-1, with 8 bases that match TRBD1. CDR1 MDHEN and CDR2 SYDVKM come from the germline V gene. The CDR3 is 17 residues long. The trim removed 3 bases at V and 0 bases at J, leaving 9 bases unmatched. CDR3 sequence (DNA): TGTGCCAGCAGTTTTCCCGGACAGGGACCCCTGAACACTGAAGCTTTCTTT. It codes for CASSFPGQGPLNTEAFF.

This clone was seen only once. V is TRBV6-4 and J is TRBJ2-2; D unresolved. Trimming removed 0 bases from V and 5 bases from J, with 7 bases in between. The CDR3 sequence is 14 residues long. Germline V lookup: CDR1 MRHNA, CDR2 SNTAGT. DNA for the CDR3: TGTGCCAGCAGTGACTCGAGGCTAACCGGGGAGCTGTTTTTT. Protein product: CASSDSRLTGELFF.

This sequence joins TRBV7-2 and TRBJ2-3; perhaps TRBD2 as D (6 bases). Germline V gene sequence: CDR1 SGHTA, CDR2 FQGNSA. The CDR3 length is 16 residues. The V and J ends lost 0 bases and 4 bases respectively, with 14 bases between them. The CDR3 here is CASSLAPWRRADTQYF. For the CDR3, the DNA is TGTGCCAGCAGCTTAGCGCCGTGGAGGAGGGCAGATACGCAGTATTTT.

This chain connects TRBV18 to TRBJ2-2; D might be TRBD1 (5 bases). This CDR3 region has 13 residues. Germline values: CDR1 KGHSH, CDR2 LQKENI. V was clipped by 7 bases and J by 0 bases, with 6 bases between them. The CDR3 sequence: CASWGANTGELFF. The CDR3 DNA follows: TGTGCCAGCTGGGGCGCGAACACCGGGGAGCTGTTTTTT.

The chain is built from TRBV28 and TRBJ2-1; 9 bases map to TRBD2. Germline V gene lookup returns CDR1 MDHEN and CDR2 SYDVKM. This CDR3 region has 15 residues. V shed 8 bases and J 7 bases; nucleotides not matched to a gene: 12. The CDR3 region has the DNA TGTGCCAGCTATTTAGCGGGAGCCCCCGAAAATGAGCAGTTCTTC. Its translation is CASYLAGAPENEQFF. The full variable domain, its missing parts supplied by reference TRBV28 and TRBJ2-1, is DVKVTQSSRYLVKRTGEKVFLECVQDMDHENMFWYRQDPGLGLRLIYFSYDVKMKEKGDIPEGYSVSREKKERFSLILESASTNQTSMYLCASYLAGAPENEQFFGPGTRLTVL.

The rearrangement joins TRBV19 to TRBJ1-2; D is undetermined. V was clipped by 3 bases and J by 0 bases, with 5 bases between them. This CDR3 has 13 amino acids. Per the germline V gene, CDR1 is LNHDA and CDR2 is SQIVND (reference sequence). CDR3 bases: TGTGCCAGTAGTATCCGTACTAACTATGGCTACACCTTC. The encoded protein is CASSIRTNYGYTF.

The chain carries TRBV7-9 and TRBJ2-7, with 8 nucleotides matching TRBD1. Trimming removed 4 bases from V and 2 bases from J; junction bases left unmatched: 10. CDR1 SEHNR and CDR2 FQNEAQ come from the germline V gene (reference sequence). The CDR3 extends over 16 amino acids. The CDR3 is CASSSGRGPETYEQYF. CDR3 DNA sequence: TGTGCCAGCAGCTCCGGCAGGGGGCCGGAGACCTACGAGCAGTACTTC.

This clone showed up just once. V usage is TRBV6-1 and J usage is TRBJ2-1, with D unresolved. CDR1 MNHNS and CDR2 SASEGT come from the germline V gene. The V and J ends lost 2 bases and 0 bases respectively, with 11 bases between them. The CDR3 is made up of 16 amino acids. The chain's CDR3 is CASSENAGGSYNEQFF. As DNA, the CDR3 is TGTGCCAGCAGTGAAAATGCAGGCGGCTCCTACAATGAGCAGTTCTTC.

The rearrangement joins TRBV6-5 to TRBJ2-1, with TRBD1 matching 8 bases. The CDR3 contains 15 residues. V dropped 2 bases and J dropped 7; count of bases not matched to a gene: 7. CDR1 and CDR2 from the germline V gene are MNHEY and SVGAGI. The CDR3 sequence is CASSYKINRGNEQFF. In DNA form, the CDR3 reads TGTGCCAGCAGTTACAAAATCAACAGGGGGAATGAGCAGTTCTTC.

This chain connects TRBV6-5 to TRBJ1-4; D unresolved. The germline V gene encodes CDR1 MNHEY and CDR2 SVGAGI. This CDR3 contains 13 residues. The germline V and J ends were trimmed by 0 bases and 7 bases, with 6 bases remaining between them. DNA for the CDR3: TGTGCCAGCAGTTACTCGAACGGTGAAAAACTGTTTTTT. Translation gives CASSYSNGEKLFF.

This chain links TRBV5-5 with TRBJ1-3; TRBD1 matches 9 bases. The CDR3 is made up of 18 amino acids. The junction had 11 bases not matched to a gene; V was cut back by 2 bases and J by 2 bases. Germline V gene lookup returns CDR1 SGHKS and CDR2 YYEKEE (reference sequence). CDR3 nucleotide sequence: TGTGCCAGCAGCTTAACCTTCTCCGGGACAGGGACTGGAAACACCATATATTTT. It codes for CASSLTFSGTGTGNTIYF.

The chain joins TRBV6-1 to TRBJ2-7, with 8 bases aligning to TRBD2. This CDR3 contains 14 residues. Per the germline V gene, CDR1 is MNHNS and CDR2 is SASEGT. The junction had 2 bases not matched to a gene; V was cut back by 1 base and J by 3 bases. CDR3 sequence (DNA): TGTGCCAGCAGTGAAGGCGGGAGGAGCTACGAGCAGTACTTC. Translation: CASSEGGRSYEQYF.

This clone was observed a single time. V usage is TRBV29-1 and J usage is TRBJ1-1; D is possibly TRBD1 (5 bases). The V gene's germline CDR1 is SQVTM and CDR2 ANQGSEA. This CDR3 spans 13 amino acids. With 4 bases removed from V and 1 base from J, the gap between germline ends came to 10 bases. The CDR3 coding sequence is TGCAGCGTTGGGGGACGCTCGAACACTGAAGCTTTCTTT. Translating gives CSVGGRSNTEAFF.

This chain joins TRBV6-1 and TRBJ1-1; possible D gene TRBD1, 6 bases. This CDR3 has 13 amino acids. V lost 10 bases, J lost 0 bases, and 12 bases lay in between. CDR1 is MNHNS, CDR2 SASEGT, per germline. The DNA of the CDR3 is TGTGCCACCTTCCAGGGGCTGAACACTGAAGCTTTCTTT. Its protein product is CATFQGLNTEAFF.

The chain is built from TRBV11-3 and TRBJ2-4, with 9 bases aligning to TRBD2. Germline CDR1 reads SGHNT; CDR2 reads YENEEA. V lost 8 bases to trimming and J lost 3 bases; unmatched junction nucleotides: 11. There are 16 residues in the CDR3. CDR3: CASPPQREEVKNIQYF. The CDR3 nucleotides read TGTGCCAGCCCCCCACAGCGGGAGGAGGTCAAAAACATTCAGTACTTC.

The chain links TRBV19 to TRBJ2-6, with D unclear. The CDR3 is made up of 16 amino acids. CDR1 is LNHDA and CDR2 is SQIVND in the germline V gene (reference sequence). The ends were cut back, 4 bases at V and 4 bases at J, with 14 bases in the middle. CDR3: CASSTDVLPGANVLTF. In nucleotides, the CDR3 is TGTGCCAGTAGTACAGACGTTCTACCCGGGGCCAACGTCCTGACTTTC.

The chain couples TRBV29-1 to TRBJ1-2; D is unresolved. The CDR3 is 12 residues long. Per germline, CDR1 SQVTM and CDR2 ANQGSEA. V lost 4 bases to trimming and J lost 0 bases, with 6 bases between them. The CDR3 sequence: CSVGGANYGYTF. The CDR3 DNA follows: TGCAGCGTTGGGGGAGCTAACTATGGCTACACCTTC.

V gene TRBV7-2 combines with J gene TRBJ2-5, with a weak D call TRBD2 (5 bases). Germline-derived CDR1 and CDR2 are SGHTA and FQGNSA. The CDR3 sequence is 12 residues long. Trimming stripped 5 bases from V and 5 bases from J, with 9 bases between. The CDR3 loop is CASSRAAETQYF. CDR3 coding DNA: TGTGCCAGCAGCAGAGCGGCTGAGACCCAGTACTTC.

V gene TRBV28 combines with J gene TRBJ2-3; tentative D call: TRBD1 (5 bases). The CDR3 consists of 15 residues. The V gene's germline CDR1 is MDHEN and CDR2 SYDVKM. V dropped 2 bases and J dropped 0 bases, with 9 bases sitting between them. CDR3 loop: CASSLIRVSTDTQYF. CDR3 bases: TGTGCCAGCAGTTTAATCAGGGTTAGCACAGATACGCAGTATTTT.

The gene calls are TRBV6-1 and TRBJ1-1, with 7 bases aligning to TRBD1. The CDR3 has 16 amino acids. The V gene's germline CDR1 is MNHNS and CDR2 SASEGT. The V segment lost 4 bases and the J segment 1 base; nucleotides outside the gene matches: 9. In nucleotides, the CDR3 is TGTGCCAGCAGTGCCCCCTCCAGGGGGGGGAACACTGAAGCTTTCTTT. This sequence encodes CASSAPSRGGNTEAFF.

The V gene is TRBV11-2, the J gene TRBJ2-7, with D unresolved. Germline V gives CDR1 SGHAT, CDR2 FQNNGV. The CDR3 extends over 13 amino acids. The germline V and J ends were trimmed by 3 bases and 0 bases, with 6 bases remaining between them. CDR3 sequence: CASSFRVSYEQYF. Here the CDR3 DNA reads TGTGCCAGCAGCTTTAGGGTCTCCTACGAGCAGTACTTC.